Listed below are T cell receptor beta chains from one sample, sequenced in a study of shared clonotypes between healthy human individuals. Some clones are missing from TCRdb's copy, which holds only in-frame ones; the method was immunoSEQ multiplex PCR. The sample shows roughly 1,500,000 clones, approximately 98.5% of them seen only once. Material: naive CD4+ T cells sorted from blood. Every receptor here comes from a man between 25 and 39 years old in good health. The CDR3 runs from the conserved cysteine through the conserved F or W. Each record gives: V gene, J gene, clone size, D gene, CDR3 DNA, CDR3 protein. The D gene is left open where the match is weak. Expanded clones are given a class, and other clones once, few, many or no size at all.

V: TRBV19; J: TRBJ1-5; size: NA; D: NA; DNA: TGTGCCAGTAGTCCCCCGGGGGGCTTAGGAAGCAATCAGCCCCAGCATTTT; CDR3: CASSPPGGLGSNQPQHF
V: TRBV18; J: TRBJ1-5; size: once; D: TRBD1; DNA: TGTGCCAGCTCACCAAAGGGACAGGGAAGCAATCAGCCCCAGCATTTT; CDR3: CASSPKGQGSNQPQHF
V: TRBV10-2; J: TRBJ2-4; size: NA; D: NA; DNA: TGCGCCAGTAGCGTAATAGCCAAAAACATTCAGTACTTC; CDR3: CASSVIAKNIQYF
V: TRBV10-3; J: TRBJ1-5; size: once; D: TRBD1; DNA: TGTGCCATCGGACAGGACGATCAGCCCCAGCATTTT; CDR3: CAIGQDDQPQHF
V: TRBV7-6; J: TRBJ2-5; size: NA; D: NA; DNA: TGTGCCAGCAGCCCAGGGACCACCCCCGTACAAGAGACCCAGTACTTC; CDR3: CASSPGTTPVQETQYF
V: TRBV7-9; J: TRBJ2-1; size: NA; D: NA; DNA: TGTGCCAGCAGCTTAGTTGGGGGAACCCTCTACAATGAGCAGTTCTTC; CDR3: CASSLVGGTLYNEQFF
V: TRBV29-1; J: TRBJ1-5; size: NA; D: NA; DNA: TGCAGCGCCGCCGGAGGGGACCTTGGCAATCAGCCCCAGCATTTT; CDR3: CSAAGGDLGNQPQHF
V: TRBV7-3; J: TRBJ2-7; size: NA; D: TRBD1; DNA: TGTGCCAGCAGTCGGACCTCTGGGCAGGGGGCGGTCGACGAGCAGTACTTC; CDR3: CASSRTSGQGAVDEQYF
V: TRBV29-1; J: TRBJ1-1; size: NA; D: NA; DNA: TGCAGCGCCAGTGGAAGCACTGAAGCTTTCTTT; CDR3: CSASGSTEAFF
V: TRBV7-6; J: TRBJ2-1; size: NA; D: NA; DNA: TGTGCCAGCAGCCGGGAGAATGAGCAGTTCTTC; CDR3: CASSRENEQFF
V: TRBV10-3; J: TRBJ2-7; size: NA; D: TRBD2; DNA: TGTGCCATCAGTGGGGGGACTAGCGACTCCTACGAGCAGTACTTC; CDR3: CAISGGTSDSYEQYF
V: TRBV29-1; J: TRBJ2-7; size: NA; D: NA; DNA: TGCAGCGTTGGCCTGAGGGGAGGCCCCTACGAGCAGTACTTC; CDR3: CSVGLRGGPYEQYF
V: TRBV7-9; J: TRBJ2-4; size: NA; D: NA; DNA: TGTGCCAGCAGCCCACGACAGACAACCAAAAACATTCAGTACTTC; CDR3: CASSPRQTTKNIQYF
V: TRBV19; J: TRBJ2-1; size: NA; D: TRBD2; DNA: TGTGCCAGTAGTGCTCCTAGCGGGAGGGCCTATGAGCAGTTCTTC; CDR3: CASSAPSGRAYEQFF
V: TRBV15; J: TRBJ1-2; size: NA; D: TRBD1; DNA: TGTGCCACCAGCGCCCGGGACAGAACTAACTATGGCTACACCTTC; CDR3: CATSARDRTNYGYTF
V: TRBV5-1; J: TRBJ1-1; size: NA; D: NA; DNA: TGCGCCAGCAGCACGGTAGGACACCCGGACACTGAAGCTTTCTTT; CDR3: CASSTVGHPDTEAFF
V: TRBV2; J: TRBJ2-3; size: NA; D: NA; DNA: TGTGCCACGGGGACCAACGGGGAAGATACGCAGTATTTT; CDR3: CATGTNGEDTQYF
V: TRBV5-1; J: TRBJ2-7; size: NA; D: TRBD1; DNA: TGCGCCAGCAGCACTACAGGGGCCTACGAGCAGTACTTC; CDR3: CASSTTGAYEQYF
V: TRBV5-4; J: TRBJ2-3; size: NA; D: TRBD2; DNA: TGTGCCAGCAGCCTTGAGGCCGGACTAGCGGGAGGGATCACAGATACGCAGTATTTT; CDR3: CASSLEAGLAGGITDTQYF
V: TRBV7-6; J: TRBJ2-7; size: NA; D: NA; DNA: TGTGCCAGCAGCTCCCCCTCGTTGGAGCAGTACTTC; CDR3: CASSSPSLEQYF
V: TRBV5-5; J: TRBJ2-7; size: NA; D: NA; DNA: TGTGCCAGCAGCGGGCCTACCGCCGACGAGCAGTACTTC; CDR3: CASSGPTADEQYF
V: TRBV11-2; J: TRBJ2-7; size: NA; D: NA; DNA: TGTGCCAGCAGCTTAGATTCTGTGGGGGGCTCCTACGAGCAGTACTTC; CDR3: CASSLDSVGGSYEQYF
V: TRBV15; J: TRBJ1-1; size: NA; D: NA; DNA: TGTGCCACCAGCAGACAGGGGTTGAACACTGAAGCTTTCTTT; CDR3: CATSRQGLNTEAFF
V: TRBV29-1; J: TRBJ1-5; size: NA; D: NA; DNA: TGCAGCGTTGAGGTGGCAGGGAGCAATCAGCCCCAGCATTTT; CDR3: CSVEVAGSNQPQHF
V: TRBV5-8; J: TRBJ2-2; size: NA; D: NA; DNA: TGTGCCAGCAGCTTGCGCGGGCAGCGAAACACCGGGGAGCTGTTTTTT; CDR3: CASSLRGQRNTGELFF
V: TRBV5-6; J: TRBJ1-2; size: NA; D: TRBD1; DNA: TGTGCCAGCAGCGCCCGAGGGTTCACAGGGGCTGTTACCTTC; CDR3: CASSARGFTGAVTF
V: TRBV2; J: TRBJ2-1; size: NA; D: NA; DNA: TGTGCCAGCAATTTGGGACTGGCAAACAATGAGCAGTTCTTC; CDR3: CASNLGLANNEQFF
V: TRBV5-1; J: TRBJ1-1; size: NA; D: NA; DNA: TGCGCCAGCAGCATCGGACGGACAAACACTGAAGCTTTCTTT; CDR3: CASSIGRTNTEAFF
V: TRBV18; J: TRBJ2-1; size: NA; D: NA; DNA: TGTGCCAGCTCACCACTTACAGCCCAGTACAATGAGCAGTTCTTC; CDR3: CASSPLTAQYNEQFF
V: TRBV29-1; J: TRBJ1-1; size: NA; D: NA; DNA: TGCAGCGTTGAAGGGCTTATGAACACTGAAGCTTTCTTT; CDR3: CSVEGLMNTEAFF
V: TRBV5-4; J: TRBJ1-2; size: NA; D: NA; DNA: TGTGCCAGCAGCTTGGGCGCGCGGGGTCGCTTCTATGGCTACACCTTC; CDR3: CASSLGARGRFYGYTF
V: TRBV5-8; J: TRBJ2-7; size: NA; D: NA; DNA: TGTGCCAGCGGGACTCTTACCTACGAGCAGTACTTC; CDR3: CASGTLTYEQYF
V: TRBV5-6; J: TRBJ2-7; size: NA; D: NA; DNA: TGTGCCAGCAGCCCACAGACAGGTGGCGGGCACCCCTACGAGCAGTACTTC; CDR3: CASSPQTGGGHPYEQYF
V: TRBV9; J: TRBJ2-7; size: NA; D: TRBD1; DNA: TGTGCCAGCAGCGCGACAGGGTCGACCTACGAGCAGTACTTC; CDR3: CASSATGSTYEQYF
V: TRBV5-1; J: TRBJ1-1; size: once; D: NA; DNA: TGCGCCAGCAGCTTAAGGGTTAGCACTGAAGCTTTCTTT; CDR3: CASSLRVSTEAFF
V: TRBV2; J: TRBJ2-7; size: NA; D: NA; DNA: TGTGCCAGCAGTGTCGCCAGCGTGGACTACGAGCAGTACTTC; CDR3: CASSVASVDYEQYF
V: TRBV28; J: TRBJ2-3; size: NA; D: NA; DNA: TGTGCCAGCAGTGGGAATCCAGATACGCAGTATTTT; CDR3: CASSGNPDTQYF
V: TRBV18; J: TRBJ2-1; size: NA; D: TRBD1; DNA: TGTGCCAGCTCAAGGGACAGGGGGACCGAGGAGCAGTTCTTC; CDR3: CASSRDRGTEEQFF
V: TRBV7-7; J: TRBJ2-2; size: NA; D: NA; DNA: TGTGCCAGCAAGGACGGGAACGCGAACACCGGGGAGCTGTTTTTT; CDR3: CASKDGNANTGELFF
V: TRBV7-6; J: TRBJ1-1; size: NA; D: NA; DNA: TGTGCCAGCAGCTTCCCGGGGGCGAACACTGAAGCTTTCTTT; CDR3: CASSFPGANTEAFF
V: TRBV6-5; J: TRBJ1-1; size: NA; D: NA; DNA: TGTGCCAGCTCCGGGACAACCATAAGGGGGGGTGAAGCTTTCTTT; CDR3: CASSGTTIRGGEAFF
V: TRBV7-9; J: TRBJ2-1; size: NA; D: TRBD2; DNA: TGTGCCAGCAGCTTACATGGGAGGGCCGTGGATGAGCAGTTCTTC; CDR3: CASSLHGRAVDEQFF
V: TRBV7-7; J: TRBJ2-2; size: NA; D: TRBD2; DNA: TGTGCTAGCAGCCCTGTGGCGGGGGTGGCCACCGGGGAGCTGTTTTTT; CDR3: CASSPVAGVATGELFF
V: TRBV7-2; J: TRBJ2-1; size: NA; D: TRBD1; DNA: TGTGCCAGCAGCTTACGACAGGGCAATGAGCAGTTCTTC; CDR3: CASSLRQGNEQFF
V: TRBV5-1; J: TRBJ2-1; size: NA; D: NA; DNA: TGCGCCAGCAGCTTCCGGGAGATGTCCTACAATGAGCAGTTCTTC; CDR3: CASSFREMSYNEQFF
V: TRBV5-4; J: TRBJ2-2; size: NA; D: NA; DNA: TGTGCCAGCAGCCCCCGGACGGAGAACACCGGGGAGCTGTTTTTT; CDR3: CASSPRTENTGELFF
V: TRBV28; J: TRBJ1-3; size: NA; D: NA; DNA: TGTGCCAGCAGTTTAGTGGCGTTAGGGGGAAACACCATATATTTT; CDR3: CASSLVALGGNTIYF
V: TRBV6-1; J: TRBJ2-1; size: NA; D: NA; DNA: TGTGCCAGCAGTGATACGGGTAGGACCCTTACCAATGAGCAGTTCTTC; CDR3: CASSDTGRTLTNEQFF
V: TRBV11-2; J: TRBJ2-7; size: NA; D: NA; DNA: TGTGCCAGCAGCTTCGACCCGAGCTCCTACGAGCAGTACTTC; CDR3: CASSFDPSSYEQYF
V: TRBV19; J: TRBJ1-1; size: few; D: NA; DNA: TGTGCCAGTAAACCCCAGACACTCCACACTGAAGCTTTCTTT; CDR3: CASKPQTLHTEAFF
V: TRBV6-1; J: TRBJ1-2; size: NA; D: TRBD1; DNA: TGTGCCAGCAGTGTTGAGGACAGGGGGCTAACCAACTATGGCTACACCTTC; CDR3: CASSVEDRGLTNYGYTF
V: TRBV7-8; J: TRBJ2-7; size: NA; D: NA; DNA: TGTGCCAGCAACCCGTATATGGACAATCTAGGCGAGCAGTACTTC; CDR3: CASNPYMDNLGEQYF
V: TRBV7-2; J: TRBJ2-5; size: NA; D: NA; DNA: TGTGCCAGCAGCCCCAGTTGGGCCGAAGAGACCCAGTACTTC; CDR3: CASSPSWAEETQYF
V: TRBV5-1; J: TRBJ2-1; size: NA; D: TRBD1; DNA: TGCGCCAGCAGCTCCGGGACAGGGGCAAGCAATGAGCAGTTCTTC; CDR3: CASSSGTGASNEQFF